Listed here are 4 T cell receptor beta chains from one sample, sequenced in a study of blood T cell repertoires in COVID-19. Clones were sequenced by immunoSEQ multiplex PCR, and TCRdb holds only the in-frame ones, with some missing. The table has 60,000 to 70,000 clones, roughly 85% seen once; the top ten hold 1.4%. Material: peripheral blood. The receptors were sampled from an older woman with acute or convalescent COVID-19.

This clone appeared a single time. The genes are TRBV11-2 and TRBJ1-2, with 9 nucleotides matching TRBD1. This CDR3 comprises 15 residues. Looked up from germline, CDR1 is SGHAT and CDR2 is FQNNGV. The V gene end was trimmed by 2 bases and the J gene end by 8 bases; junction bases not matched to a gene: 9. The CDR3 reads CASSLLRGTGRGYTF. The CDR3 region has the DNA TGTGCCAGCAGCTTACTACGTGGGACAGGGAGGGGCTACACCTTC. Supplemented by reference TRBV11-2 and TRBJ1-2, the full variable domain reads EAGVAQSPRYKIIEKRQSVAFWCNPISGHATLYWYQQILGQGPKLLIQFQNNGVVDDSQLPKDRFSAERLKGVDSTLKIQPAKLEDSAVYLCASSLLRGTGRGYTFGSGTRLTVV.

This clone showed up just a few times. The chain links TRBV15 to TRBJ2-1; 8 positions match TRBD1. This CDR3 has 15 amino acids. Germline lookup yields CDR1 LNHNV and CDR2 YYDKDF (reference sequence). J was trimmed by 8 bases and V by 3 bases; bases with no gene match: 9. CDR3 in DNA: TGTGCCACCAGCAGCATCGGGCAGGGGGCGGATGAGCAGTTCTTC. Translation gives CATSSIGQGADEQFF.

The rearrangement joins TRBV3-1 (or the pseudogene TRBV3-2) to TRBJ2-7; TRBD1 matches 8 bases. J lost 3 bases, V lost 0 bases, and 10 bases had no gene match. Germline assignment: CDR1 LGHDT and CDR2 YNNKEL (reference sequence). The CDR3 is 17 residues long. CDR3 bases: TGTGCCAGCAGCCAAGAATTAACCGGGACAGGTGGCTACGAGCAGTACTTC. Protein: CASSQELTGTGGYEQYF.

The genes are TRBV6-1 and TRBJ1-1; tentatively, D is TRBD1 (6 bases). The CDR3 is made up of 14 amino acids. CDR1 and CDR2 from the germline V gene are MNHNS and SASEGT. V was trimmed by 2 bases and J by 6 bases, leaving 13 bases between them. Here the CDR3 reads CASSERLQGAEAFF. CDR3 DNA: TGTGCCAGCAGTGAACGCCTACAGGGAGCTGAAGCTTTCTTT.